The 15 T cell receptor beta chains below all came from one sample that was sequenced in a study of memory CD4+ T cells and cytomegalovirus serostatus. The sort gate was single viable CD3+CD4+CD8-CD45RO+ cells for memory CD4+ T cells. This table comes from immunoSEQ multiplex PCR, and its TCRdb copy is limited to in-frame clones, with some not included. Here the sample spans tens of thousands of clones, over 60% being singletons. What was sequenced was memory CD4+ T cells from blood. The receptors were sampled from an adult in good health and CMV-seronegative.

This clone has only a few counts. The chain employs TRBV7-9 and TRBJ1-1; no definite D call. The CDR3 contains 12 residues. The germline V and J ends were trimmed by 6 bases and 5 bases, with 10 bases remaining between them. From germline, CDR1 is SEHNR and CDR2 FQNEAQ (reference sequence). CDR3 residues: CASRRVLTEAFF. In DNA form, the CDR3 reads TGTGCCAGCAGGCGTGTTTTGACTGAAGCTTTCTTT.

This clone was detected a few times. This chain joins TRBV10-3 and TRBJ1-1; D is undetermined. Germline CDR1 is ENHRY and CDR2 is SYGVKD. The CDR3 contains 11 residues. Trimming took 8 bases from V and 1 from J, leaving 5 bases between them. CDR3 loop: CAIATNTEAFF. The CDR3 coding sequence is TGTGCCATCGCGACGAACACTGAAGCTTTCTTT.

The DNA for the CDR3 is TGCAGCATCACCGGGCAGGCGGGAGATACGCAGTATTTT. Amino acid sequence: CSITGQAGDTQYF. This chain uses TRBV29-1 with TRBJ2-3; weak D call: TRBD2 (5 bases). Germline CDR1 and CDR2: SQVTM and ANQGSEA. V gave up 8 bases and J gave up 5 bases, with 17 bases separating them. The CDR3 is made up of 13 amino acids.

CDR3 sequence reads: CASGGPKDIQYF. CDR3 in DNA: TGTGCCAGCGGAGGGCCAAAGGACATTCAGTACTTC. J is TRBJ2-4 and V is TRBV6-5; D possibly corresponds to TRBD2 (6 bases). CDR1 is MNHEY and CDR2 is SVGAGI in the germline V gene. The CDR3 is made up of 12 amino acids. Trimming took off 8 bases at V and 8 bases at J, with 13 bases between the two ends.

This clone was detected only a few times. This chain connects TRBV5-1 to TRBJ1-2; D remains ambiguous. Deletions cut 2 bases from V and 1 base from J, with 6 bases between. CDR1 SGHRS and CDR2 YFSETQ come from the germline V gene. The CDR3 runs to 13 residues. This CDR3 is CASSFQVNYGYTF. The CDR3 bases are TGCGCCAGCAGCTTCCAGGTTAACTATGGCTACACCTTC. The whole variable domain, remainder taken from reference TRBV5-1 and TRBJ1-2, is KAGVTQTPRYLIKTRGQQVTLSCSPISGHRSVSWYQQTPGQGLQFLFEYFSETQRNKGNFPGRFSGRQFSNSRSEMNVSTLELGDSALYLCASSFQVNYGYTFGSGTRLTVV.

This sequence joins TRBV19 and TRBJ2-5, with a tentative D call TRBD2 (6 bases). V dropped 4 bases and J dropped 5 bases, with 14 bases sitting between them. CDR1 is LNHDA, CDR2 SQIVND, per germline (reference sequence). The CDR3 sequence is 14 residues long. The CDR3 reads CASSTGVGGETQYF. The CDR3, as DNA: TGTGCCAGTAGTACCGGGGTTGGGGGGGAGACCCAGTACTTC.

This clone occurred a few times. The chain links TRBV6-5 to TRBJ2-3; TRBD1 aligns across 9 bases. CDR1 is MNHEY, CDR2 SVGAGI, per germline. The CDR3 runs 15 residues. The V segment lost 5 bases and the J segment 5 bases; nucleotides outside the gene matches: 8. CDR3 in amino acids: CASSQQGAGKDTQYF. CDR3 in DNA: TGTGCCAGCAGTCAACAGGGGGCGGGAAAAGATACGCAGTATTTT.

CDR3 nucleotides: TGTGCCAGCAGCCAAGGCATCTCCAGGGTCGAGCAGTACTTC. Encoded protein: CASSQGISRVEQYF. The chain recombines TRBV4-2 with TRBJ2-7; D may be TRBD1 (5 bases). The germline CDR1 and CDR2 sequences are LGHNA and YNFKEQ. The V gene lost 1 base and the J gene lost 6 bases, with 13 bases spanning the gap. The CDR3 extends over 14 amino acids.

The V gene is TRBV11-3, the J gene TRBJ1-3; D unresolved. CDR1 is SGHNT and CDR2 is YENEEA in the germline V gene. V lost 4 bases and J lost 9, with 10 bases in between. The CDR3 has 12 amino acids. CDR3 bases: TGTGCCAGCAGCTCTTCGTCTGGCACCATATATTTT. Amino acid sequence: CASSSSSGTIYF. Full variable domain (rest looked up from reference TRBV11-3 and TRBJ1-3): EAGVVQSPRYKIIEKKQPVAFWCNPISGHNTLYWYLQNLGQGPELLIRYENEEAVDDSQLPKDRFSAERLKGVDSTLKIQPAELGDSAVYLCASSSSSGTIYFGEGSWLTVV.

The chain carries TRBV2 and TRBJ1-2; D gene uncertain. Germline loops: CDR1 SNHLY, CDR2 FYNNEI. The ends were cut back, 4 bases at V and 3 bases at J, with 12 bases in the middle. CDR3 length: 14 amino acids. CDR3 bases: TGTGCCAGCAGTGTGCGTCAGATTTACTATGGCTACACCTTC. This codes for CASSVRQIYYGYTF.

The chain recombines TRBV7-9 with TRBJ2-5, with D tentatively TRBD1 or TRBD2 (5 bases each). The J call may not be correct, given that the DNA end is closer to TRBJ2-7. CDR3 length: 16 residues. Germline V gives CDR1 SEHNR, CDR2 FQNEAQ (reference sequence). The CDR3 loop reads CASSFSPGTAPYEQYF. CDR3 bases: TGTGCCAGCAGCTTTAGCCCAGGGACGGCCCCCTACGAGCAGTACTTC.

This clone has a single count. This chain links TRBV5-1 with TRBJ1-2; TRBD1 matches 7 bases. V lost 2 bases to trimming and J lost 0 bases; unmatched junction nucleotides: 10. This CDR3 has 17 residues. From germline, CDR1 is SGHRS and CDR2 YFSETQ. CDR3 in amino acids: CASSFRQGARANYGYTF. The CDR3 DNA follows: TGCGCCAGCAGCTTCCGACAGGGCGCTAGAGCTAACTATGGCTACACCTTC.

This chain links TRBV7-2 with TRBJ2-5; 7 nucleotides align to TRBD2. CDR3 length equals 15 residues. Germline CDR1 reads SGHTA; CDR2 reads FQGNSA. V shed 1 base, J shed 2 bases, and the junction held 4 bases outside the gene matches. CDR3 sequence reads: CASSLVGGRQETQYF. CDR3 nucleotides: TGTGCCAGCAGCTTAGTCGGCGGGAGACAAGAGACCCAGTACTTC.

This chain connects TRBV5-1 to TRBJ2-1; D remains unclear. Germline V gives CDR1 SGHRS, CDR2 YFSETQ. CDR3 length equals 14 residues. V was shortened by 1 base and J by 5 bases, with 10 bases between the two germline ends. The CDR3, as DNA: TGCGCCAGCAGCTTGAGCTGGGAAAACAATGAGCAGTTCTTC. This translates into CASSLSWENNEQFF.

This chain connects TRBV11-2 to TRBJ2-2; D tentatively fits TRBD1 or TRBD2 (5 bases each). Deletions cut 0 bases from V and 5 bases from J, with 22 bases between. Germline CDR1 reads SGHAT; CDR2 reads FQNNGV. The CDR3 runs 19 residues. CDR3 in amino acids: CASSLDRGETEVGTGELFF. The CDR3 nucleotides read TGTGCCAGCAGCTTAGATAGAGGGGAGACAGAGGTGGGGACCGGGGAGCTGTTTTTT.